This T cell receptor beta chain emerged from a study of control samples from healthy donors and cancer patients. The table came from immunoSEQ multiplex PCR; TCRdb's copy has only in-frame clones and leaves some out. The sample consists of 400,000 to 450,000 clones, around 90% of them appearing once. The sequence came from a man aged 40-49 years with head and neck cancer. Source material: PBMCs.

The CDR3 loop reads CASGAPNRAYEQYF. For the CDR3, the DNA is TGTGCCAGTGGGGCCCCTAATAGAGCCTACGAGCAGTACTTC. J is TRBJ2-7 and V is TRBV19; a possible D gene is TRBD1 (5 bases). The CDR3 runs 14 residues. CDR1 and CDR2 from the germline V gene are LNHDA and SQIVND (reference sequence). V lost 8 bases, J lost 2 bases, and 16 bases lay in between.